This T cell receptor (beta chain) comes out of a study of blood T cells in healthy people across ages. Study results and limitations: Donor CMV status, an unknown factor, possibly confounded changes in expanded clonotypes. Long-lived donors had more naive CD4+ cells and higher diversity than aged donors.

PCR was performed a second time for about 7 to 12 cycles using a sample-barcoded 5' primer and a J-beta primer mix. TCRdb itself ran the 5' RACE reads through MiXCR, one entry per CDR3 protein. The top ten clones hold just over 15% of a sample with fewer than 800,000 distinct CDR3 sequences, approximately 29% of them seen once. Each individual donor underwent a draw of ten milliliters of peripheral blood. Germline assignment: CDR1 MNHEY and CDR2 SVGAGI. There are 14 residues in the CDR3. The V and J ends lost 2 bases and 1 base respectively, with 7 bases between them. This clonotype has ten or more counts. Its antigen is still unknown.

The receptor was derived from a woman aged 80 or over in good health. The chain carries TRBV6-5 and TRBJ2-3; perhaps TRBD2 as D (6 bases). The sample taken for sequencing was blood. The CDR3 DNA follows: TGTGCCAGCAGTTACGGGGAGGGCACAGATACGCAGTATTTT. Protein: CASSYGEGTDTQYF.